The rows below give T cell receptor beta chains drawn from one sample of a study of T cell responses to AZD1222 COVID-19 vaccine. Libraries were prepared by immunoSEQ multiplex PCR; TCRdb keeps only in-frame clonotypes and omits some of them. This repertoire shows about 160,000 clones, roughly 90% found once; its top ten account for about 4.3%. The source was peripheral blood, collected 28 days after the second AZD1222 dose. The receptors originated from an adult who received the AZD1222 COVID-19 vaccine. The CDR3 runs from the conserved cysteine through the conserved F or W. D genes are given only for firm matches. Expanded clones are given a class, and other clones once, few, many or no size at all.

D gene: -; J gene: TRBJ1-4; clone size: -; CDR3 length: 13; V gene: TRBV7-9; CDR3 protein: CASSSSGDEKLFF; CDR3 DNA: TGTGCCAGCAGCTCATCAGGGGATGAAAAACTGTTTTTT
D gene: TRBD1; J gene: TRBJ1-2; clone size: -; CDR3 length: 15; V gene: TRBV7-9; CDR3 protein: CASGIQGALGYGYTF; CDR3 DNA: TGTGCCAGCGGGATACAGGGGGCCCTTGGCTATGGCTACACCTTC
D gene: -; J gene: TRBJ1-3; clone size: once; CDR3 length: 15; V gene: TRBV18; CDR3 protein: CASSRVPGVVNTIYF; CDR3 DNA: TGTGCCAGCTCGCGGGTTCCGGGGGTCGTAAACACCATATATTTT
D gene: TRBD1; J gene: TRBJ1-1; clone size: -; CDR3 length: 17; V gene: TRBV5-5; CDR3 protein: CASRNIGQGRMNTEAFF; CDR3 DNA: TGTGCCAGCAGGAATATAGGACAGGGGCGAATGAACACTGAAGCTTTCTTT
D gene: TRBD1; J gene: TRBJ1-2; clone size: -; CDR3 length: 17; V gene: TRBV14; CDR3 protein: CASSPLLDYRGWAGYTF; CDR3 DNA: TGTGCCAGCAGCCCCTTACTAGACTACAGGGGTTGGGCTGGCTACACCTTC
D gene: -; J gene: TRBJ1-6; clone size: -; CDR3 length: 14; V gene: TRBV11-2; CDR3 protein: CASSPGKANSPLHF; CDR3 DNA: TGTGCCAGCAGCCCGGGGAAGGCTAATTCACCCCTCCACTTT
D gene: -; J gene: TRBJ1-1; clone size: -; CDR3 length: 17; V gene: TRBV12-5; CDR3 protein: CASGPGEISWGGTEAFF; CDR3 DNA: TGTGCTAGTGGCCCGGGGGAAATCTCCTGGGGTGGCACTGAAGCTTTCTTT
D gene: TRBD2; J gene: TRBJ2-1; clone size: many; CDR3 length: 15; V gene: TRBV6-4; CDR3 protein: CASSDLAGGYNEQFF; CDR3 DNA: TGTGCCAGCAGTGACTTAGCGGGGGGGTACAATGAGCAGTTCTTC
D gene: -; J gene: TRBJ1-3; clone size: -; CDR3 length: 15; V gene: TRBV6-5; CDR3 protein: CASSRALSGGNTIYF; CDR3 DNA: TGTGCCAGCAGTCGTGCTTTGTCGGGTGGAAACACCATATATTTT
D gene: TRBD2; J gene: TRBJ2-2; clone size: many; CDR3 length: 18; V gene: TRBV4-2; CDR3 protein: CAAHGTSTSELNTGELFF; CDR3 DNA: TGTGCCGCACACGGGACTAGTACATCAGAATTGAACACCGGGGAGCTGTTTTTT
D gene: -; J gene: TRBJ1-2; clone size: -; CDR3 length: 13; V gene: TRBV6-5; CDR3 protein: CASRRARLDRYTF; CDR3 DNA: TGTGCCAGCCGACGTGCGAGACTCGATCGCTACACCTTC
D gene: -; J gene: TRBJ1-2; clone size: few; CDR3 length: 14; V gene: TRBV7-2; CDR3 protein: CASSLGVGGYGYTF; CDR3 DNA: TGTGCCAGCAGCTTAGGGGTTGGGGGCTATGGCTACACCTTC
D gene: -; J gene: TRBJ1-1; clone size: few; CDR3 length: 10; V gene: TRBV6-6; CDR3 protein: CASRSTEAFF; CDR3 DNA: TGTGCCAGCAGGAGCACTGAAGCTTTCTTT
D gene: TRBD2; J gene: TRBJ2-5; clone size: -; CDR3 length: 16; V gene: TRBV6-6; CDR3 protein: CASSYSTSGVKETQYF; CDR3 DNA: TGTGCCAGCAGTTACTCTACTAGCGGTGTTAAAGAGACCCAGTACTTC
D gene: TRBD1; J gene: TRBJ2-7; clone size: -; CDR3 length: 14; V gene: TRBV24-1; CDR3 protein: CATISGQGLPEQYF; CDR3 DNA: TGTGCCACCATTTCGGGACAGGGACTACCGGAGCAGTACTTC
D gene: -; J gene: TRBJ2-7; clone size: -; CDR3 length: 13; V gene: TRBV5-5; CDR3 protein: CASSLDPAYEQYF; CDR3 DNA: TGTGCCAGCAGCTTGGATCCGGCCTACGAGCAGTACTTC
D gene: -; J gene: TRBJ1-2; clone size: once; CDR3 length: 11; V gene: TRBV6-5; CDR3 protein: CASSYQGGYTF; CDR3 DNA: TGTGCCAGCAGTTATCAGGGTGGCTACACCTTC
D gene: TRBD1; J gene: TRBJ2-1; clone size: -; CDR3 length: 16; V gene: TRBV27; CDR3 protein: CASSTKQGGSYNEQFF; CDR3 DNA: TGTGCCAGCAGTACTAAACAGGGGGGTTCCTACAATGAGCAGTTCTTC
D gene: TRBD1; J gene: TRBJ1-1; clone size: few; CDR3 length: 15; V gene: TRBV18; CDR3 protein: CASSQDRGSSTEAFF; CDR3 DNA: TGTGCCAGCTCGCAAGACAGGGGGTCGAGTACTGAAGCTTTCTTT
D gene: TRBD1; J gene: TRBJ1-2; clone size: few; CDR3 length: 14; V gene: TRBV7-6; CDR3 protein: CASSPDRGNYGYTF; CDR3 DNA: TGTGCCAGCAGCCCGGACAGGGGGAACTATGGCTACACCTTC
D gene: -; J gene: TRBJ1-4; clone size: -; CDR3 length: 18; V gene: TRBV4-1; CDR3 protein: CASSQTARGPATNEKLFF; CDR3 DNA: TGCGCCAGCAGCCAAACCGCCCGGGGGCCTGCAACTAATGAAAAACTGTTTTTT
D gene: TRBD2; J gene: TRBJ2-5; clone size: -; CDR3 length: 16; V gene: TRBV5-1; CDR3 protein: CASSLGTTSNQETQYF; CDR3 DNA: TGCGCCAGCAGCCTCGGGACTACATCCAACCAAGAGACCCAGTACTTC
D gene: -; J gene: TRBJ2-7; clone size: -; CDR3 length: 15; V gene: TRBV25-1; CDR3 protein: CASSELGTRGYEQYF; CDR3 DNA: TGTGCCAGCAGTGAATTAGGGACACGGGGCTACGAGCAGTACTTC
D gene: TRBD2; J gene: TRBJ2-5; clone size: -; CDR3 length: 15; V gene: TRBV27; CDR3 protein: CASSWASGGQETQYF; CDR3 DNA: TGTGCCAGCAGTTGGGCTAGCGGGGGCCAAGAGACCCAGTACTTC
D gene: TRBD1; J gene: TRBJ1-2; clone size: -; CDR3 length: 13; V gene: TRBV7-8; CDR3 protein: CASSAGQEYGYTF; CDR3 DNA: TGTGCCAGCAGCGCGGGACAGGAGTATGGCTACACCTTC
D gene: -; J gene: TRBJ1-2; clone size: -; CDR3 length: 13; V gene: TRBV29-1; CDR3 protein: CSVDSPGVYGYTF; CDR3 DNA: TGCAGCGTAGACAGCCCCGGGGTCTATGGCTACACCTTC
D gene: -; J gene: TRBJ2-7; clone size: -; CDR3 length: 19; V gene: TRBV18; CDR3 protein: CASSPIMDSLKKLSYEQYF; CDR3 DNA: TGTGCCAGCTCACCCATCATGGACAGCCTGAAAAAACTTTCCTACGAGCAGTACTTC
D gene: TRBD1; J gene: TRBJ1-2; clone size: -; CDR3 length: 14; V gene: TRBV2; CDR3 protein: CASSEQDRAYGYTF; CDR3 DNA: TGTGCCAGCAGTGAGCAGGACAGGGCCTATGGCTACACCTTC
D gene: -; J gene: TRBJ1-2; clone size: -; CDR3 length: 14; V gene: TRBV6-5; CDR3 protein: CASRPNANPDGYTF; CDR3 DNA: TGTGCCAGCAGGCCCAATGCTAATCCCGACGGCTACACCTTC
D gene: -; J gene: TRBJ1-2; clone size: -; CDR3 length: 15; V gene: TRBV11-2; CDR3 protein: CASTIPEQGPSGYTF; CDR3 DNA: TGTGCCAGCACCATTCCTGAACAGGGACCGTCTGGCTACACCTTC
D gene: -; J gene: TRBJ1-3; clone size: -; CDR3 length: 13; V gene: TRBV3-1/TRBV3-2; CDR3 protein: CASSQSGDNTIYF; CDR3 DNA: TGTGCCAGCAGCCAATCAGGGGACAACACCATATATTTT
D gene: -; J gene: TRBJ2-7; clone size: -; CDR3 length: 12; V gene: TRBV3-1/TRBV3-2; CDR3 protein: CASSLWGDEQYF; CDR3 DNA: TGTGCCAGCAGCCTCTGGGGGGACGAGCAGTACTTC
D gene: TRBD1; J gene: TRBJ2-7; clone size: -; CDR3 length: 13; V gene: TRBV7-9; CDR3 protein: CASSVDRDYEQYF; CDR3 DNA: TGTGCCAGCAGCGTGGACAGGGACTACGAGCAGTACTTC
D gene: -; J gene: TRBJ2-7; clone size: -; CDR3 length: 14; V gene: TRBV11-2; CDR3 protein: CASSFGERAYEQYF; CDR3 DNA: TGTGCCAGCAGCTTTGGAGAGCGGGCATACGAGCAGTACTTC
D gene: -; J gene: TRBJ1-5; clone size: -; CDR3 length: 15; V gene: TRBV7-2; CDR3 protein: CASSLGAGRYQPQHF; CDR3 DNA: TGTGCCAGCAGCTTAGGGGCAGGGCGTTATCAGCCCCAGCATTTT
D gene: -; J gene: TRBJ2-7; clone size: -; CDR3 length: 14; V gene: TRBV27; CDR3 protein: CASSDTFSSYEQYF; CDR3 DNA: TGTGCCAGCAGTGATACTTTTAGCTCCTACGAGCAGTACTTC
D gene: -; J gene: TRBJ2-7; clone size: -; CDR3 length: 13; V gene: TRBV27; CDR3 protein: CASKTPGAYEQYF; CDR3 DNA: TGTGCCAGCAAAACCCCGGGGGCCTACGAGCAGTACTTC
D gene: -; J gene: TRBJ2-2; clone size: -; CDR3 length: 13; V gene: TRBV28; CDR3 protein: CASSLFRPGELFF; CDR3 DNA: TGTGCCAGCAGTTTGTTCAGGCCCGGGGAGCTGTTTTTT
D gene: TRBD1; J gene: TRBJ2-2; clone size: -; CDR3 length: 16; V gene: TRBV4-1; CDR3 protein: CASSQALDRSAGELFF; CDR3 DNA: TGCGCCAGCAGCCAAGCCCTGGACAGGTCCGCCGGGGAGCTGTTTTTT
D gene: TRBD2; J gene: TRBJ2-5; clone size: -; CDR3 length: 16; V gene: TRBV9; CDR3 protein: CASSVAPLAGGETQYF; CDR3 DNA: TGTGCCAGCAGCGTAGCCCCACTAGCGGGGGGGGAGACCCAGTACTTC